This TCR beta chain emerged from a study of tumor-infiltrating lymphocytes in primary liver carcinoma (dated by TCRdb to about 2017). Looking at the study overall: Between late 2015 and 2016, about 5 patients in China with histopathologically diagnosed primary liver carcinoma had surgical resection. Hepatocellular carcinoma (four) or combined HCC and intrahepatic cholangiocarcinoma (one) was present in the five patients, who were three men and two women aged 30 to 69 years. Tumors of the five patients were stage T1-T3 N0M0 with maximum diameters of 4.2 to 10 cm. Each sample produced roughly 3.65 to 7.13 million productive TCRbeta reads, and read depth showed no significant difference between tissue types. Across five regions of each liver tumor, along with adjacent normal tissue and blood, the study brought together TCRbeta repertoire sequencing, expression microarrays and whole-exome sequencing. TCRbeta repertoire sequencing covered 35 specimens from 5 patients: approximately 25 tumor regions, 5 adjacent noncancerous liver tissues and 5 peripheral blood samples. Technical replicate repertoires showed high reproducibility, with mean shared-clone rates around 0.9 and correlation coefficients above 0.95.

Blood RNA was extracted from unsorted whole blood with TRIzol reagent; germline DNA came from the DNeasy Blood & Tissue kit. Patients had chronic HBV infection and were treatment-naive at sampling. Around 4 milliliters of peripheral blood were collected into K2EDTA tubes before surgery. A constant-region primer and ProtoScript II reverse transcriptase were used to reverse-transcribe TCRbeta-specific cDNA from around 530 ng total RNA. Three nested multiplex PCR rounds, following a slightly modified ARM-PCR procedure, were used to build the TCRbeta libraries. Multiplex TRBV1-TRBV30 forward primers and a Cbeta reverse primer were used in the first two PCR rounds, each of which was run for around 10 cycles. Sample barcodes and Illumina adapters were added in a final 25-cycle PCR with Deep VentR polymerase. Before sequencing, amplicons of 200-500 bp were purified from gel using a QIAquick gel extraction kit. An Illumina HiSeq 2500 was used to sequence the TCRbeta amplicons, generating 250-bp paired-end reads. In the source study's methods: Quality trimming of reads was performed with Trimmomatic v0.33, and paired reads were merged with FLASH v1.2.11 so that full CDR3 sequences could be recovered. MiGEC v1.2.1b assigned V, D and J germline segments to the rearranged TCRbeta sequences. Clonotype statistics, along with Shannon-Wiener diversity indices, were calculated using VDJtools v1.0.0. Except for diversity analysis, only each sample's 250 most abundant clonotypes were used in subsequent analyses to reduce sampling bias. Using fastp at Q25 and MiXCR, TCRdb reprocessed the public reads and kept productive beta chains. Every distinct CDR3 protein forms one entry, paired with its most common genes and DNA. TCRdb's processing, not the study's, gives the V and J calls here. For this sample there are 300,000 to 400,000 distinct CDR3 sequences; 65% appear just once. The biggest ten clones account for roughly 9% of the sample.

Worth noting for this clonotype: Its cognate antigen has yet to be identified. A read error may explain this, as a much larger clone is one base away.

V is cut by 2 bases and J by 0 bases, and the space between the germline ends is 10 bases. The CDR3 runs 15 amino acids, cysteine and phenylalanine included. The only DNA kept is the CDR3, 45 bases in frame from the first base. The germline V gene provides CDR1 MNHEY and CDR2 SVGAGI. Overall study outcomes, separate from this receptor: Repertoire overlap was higher between tumor regions (mean roughly 35%) than tumor-adjacent (17%) or tumor-blood (approximately 14%) pairs, consistent with antigen-driven expansion. With just a handful of patients in the study, the authors point out that the findings should be validated in a larger study. Bulk unsorted samples precluded comparing CD4+ and CD8+ T cell repertoires. Because sequencing covered only the TCR beta chain and unpaired alpha chains were not captured, true repertoire diversity is likely underestimated. The top 250 clones accounted for a significantly greater share of the repertoire in tumors than in blood (p = 0.039).

The clonotype comes from a man aged 35 to 55 with primary liver carcinoma and hepatitis B virus infection. The rearranged chain carries TRBV6-5 and TRBJ2-5, with no confidently assigned D gene. Source material: peripheral blood. The nucleotides read TGTGCCAGCAGTTACCAGGCCCCGCACCAAGAGACCCAGTACTTC. This encodes CASSYQAPHQETQYF.